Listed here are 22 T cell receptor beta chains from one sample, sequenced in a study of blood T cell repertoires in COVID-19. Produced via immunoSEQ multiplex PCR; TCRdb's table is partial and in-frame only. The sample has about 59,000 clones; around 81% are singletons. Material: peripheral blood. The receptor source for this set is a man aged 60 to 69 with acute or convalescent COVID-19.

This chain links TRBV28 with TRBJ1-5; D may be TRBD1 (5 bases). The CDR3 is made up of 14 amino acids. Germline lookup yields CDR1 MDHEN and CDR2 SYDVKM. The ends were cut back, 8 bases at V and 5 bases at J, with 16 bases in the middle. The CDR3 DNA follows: TGTGCCAGCGGGGGGTCCCGGTGGGATCAGCCCCAGCATTTT. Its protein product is CASGGSRWDQPQHF.

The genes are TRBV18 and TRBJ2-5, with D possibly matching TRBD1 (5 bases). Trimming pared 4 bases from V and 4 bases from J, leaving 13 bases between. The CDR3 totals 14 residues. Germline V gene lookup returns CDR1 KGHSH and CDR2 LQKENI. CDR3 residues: CASSQLDSTETQYF. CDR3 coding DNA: TGTGCCAGCTCACAACTCGACAGTACAGAGACCCAGTACTTC.

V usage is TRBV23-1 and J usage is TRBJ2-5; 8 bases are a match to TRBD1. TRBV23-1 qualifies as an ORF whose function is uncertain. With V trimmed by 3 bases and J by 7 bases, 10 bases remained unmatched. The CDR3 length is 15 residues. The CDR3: CASSQCEQGVGTQYF. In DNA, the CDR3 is TGCGCCAGCAGTCAGTGCGAACAGGGGGTTGGGACCCAGTACTTC.

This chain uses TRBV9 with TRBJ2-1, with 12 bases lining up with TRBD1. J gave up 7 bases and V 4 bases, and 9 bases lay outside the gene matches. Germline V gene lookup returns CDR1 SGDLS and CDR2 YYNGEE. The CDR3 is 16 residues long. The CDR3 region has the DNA TGTGCCAGCAGCCCCCCGGGACAGGGGGCGTATAATGAGCAGTTCTTC. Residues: CASSPPGQGAYNEQFF.

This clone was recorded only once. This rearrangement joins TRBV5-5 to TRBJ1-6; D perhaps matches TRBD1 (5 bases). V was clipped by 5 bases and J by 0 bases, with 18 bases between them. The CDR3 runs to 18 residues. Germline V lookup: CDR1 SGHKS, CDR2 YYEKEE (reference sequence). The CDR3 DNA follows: TGTGCCAGCAGGGCGGGGGGACCTTTGAGCTCCTATAATTCACCCCTCCACTTT. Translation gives CASRAGGPLSSYNSPLHF.

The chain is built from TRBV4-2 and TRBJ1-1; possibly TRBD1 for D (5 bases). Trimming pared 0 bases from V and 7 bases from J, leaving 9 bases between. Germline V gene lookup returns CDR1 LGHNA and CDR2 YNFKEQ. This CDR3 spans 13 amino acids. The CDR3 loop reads CASSQDWGSEAFF. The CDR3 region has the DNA TGTGCCAGCAGCCAAGATTGGGGCAGTGAAGCTTTCTTT.

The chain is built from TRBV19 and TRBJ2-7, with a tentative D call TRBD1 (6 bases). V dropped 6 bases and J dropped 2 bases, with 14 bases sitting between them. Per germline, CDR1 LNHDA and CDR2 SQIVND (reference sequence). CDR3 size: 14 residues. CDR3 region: CASRTAAGAYEQYF. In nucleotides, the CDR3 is TGTGCCAGTAGAACAGCGGCAGGGGCCTACGAGCAGTACTTC.

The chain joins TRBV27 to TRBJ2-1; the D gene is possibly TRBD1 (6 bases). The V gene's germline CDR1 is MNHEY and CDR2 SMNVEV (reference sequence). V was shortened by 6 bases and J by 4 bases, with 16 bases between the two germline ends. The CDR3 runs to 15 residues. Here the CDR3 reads CASREYTTGYNEQFF. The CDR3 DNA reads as TGTGCCAGCAGGGAGTACACTACAGGGTACAATGAGCAGTTCTTC.

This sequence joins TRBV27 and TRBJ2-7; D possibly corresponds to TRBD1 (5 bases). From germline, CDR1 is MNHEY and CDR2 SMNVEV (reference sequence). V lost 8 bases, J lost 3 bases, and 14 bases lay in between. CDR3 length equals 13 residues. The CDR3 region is CASGQGRGYEQYF. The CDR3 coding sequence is TGTGCCAGCGGGCAGGGAAGGGGCTACGAGCAGTACTTC.

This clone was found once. The CDR3 sequence: CASSQVRVGGYTF. The CDR3 region has the DNA TGTGCCAGCAGCCAAGTCAGGGTCGGGGGCTACACCTTC. V usage is TRBV3-1 (or the pseudogene TRBV3-2) and J usage is TRBJ1-2; tentatively, D is TRBD1 (5 bases). CDR3 length: 13 residues. Per the germline V gene, CDR1 is LGHDT and CDR2 is YNNKEL (reference sequence). Trimming stripped 1 base from V and 8 bases from J, with 11 bases between.

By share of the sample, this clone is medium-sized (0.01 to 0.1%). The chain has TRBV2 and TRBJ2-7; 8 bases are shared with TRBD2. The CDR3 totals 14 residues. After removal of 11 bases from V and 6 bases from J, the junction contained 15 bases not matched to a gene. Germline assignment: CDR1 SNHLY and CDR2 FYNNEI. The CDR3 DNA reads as TGTGCCTGCCGGGAGGGGCCCTCCCTACCCGAGCAGTACTTC. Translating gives CACREGPSLPEQYF.

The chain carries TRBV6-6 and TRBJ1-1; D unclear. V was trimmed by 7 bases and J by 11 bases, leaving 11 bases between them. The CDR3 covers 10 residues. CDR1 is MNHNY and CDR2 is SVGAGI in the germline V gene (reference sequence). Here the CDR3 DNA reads TGTGCCAGCATCGGCAGGTGGGCTTTCTTT. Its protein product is CASIGRWAFF.

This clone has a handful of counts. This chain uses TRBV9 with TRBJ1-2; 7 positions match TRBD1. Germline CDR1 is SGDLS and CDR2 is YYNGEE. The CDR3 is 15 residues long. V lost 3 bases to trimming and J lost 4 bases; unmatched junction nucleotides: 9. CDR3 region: CASSADPTGRYGYTF. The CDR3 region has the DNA TGTGCCAGCAGCGCAGACCCGACAGGGCGCTATGGCTACACCTTC.

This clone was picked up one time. CDR3 sequence (DNA): TGTGCCAGTTCCTTAACAGGGGGAGGTTTTACTAGCACAGATACGCAGTATTTT. Amino acid sequence: CASSLTGGGFTSTDTQYF. This sequence joins TRBV25-1 and TRBJ2-3, with 8 bases that match TRBD1. The CDR3 totals 18 residues. CDR1 and CDR2 from the germline V gene are MGHDK and SYGVNS. V was pared by 9 bases and J by 0 bases, with 17 bases of the junction left unmatched.

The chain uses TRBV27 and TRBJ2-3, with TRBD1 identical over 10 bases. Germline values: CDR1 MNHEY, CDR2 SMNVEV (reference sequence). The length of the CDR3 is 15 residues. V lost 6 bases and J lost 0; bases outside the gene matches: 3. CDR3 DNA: TGTGCCAGCAGGGGACAGGGGACTAGCACAGATACGCAGTATTTT. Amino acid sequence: CASRGQGTSTDTQYF.

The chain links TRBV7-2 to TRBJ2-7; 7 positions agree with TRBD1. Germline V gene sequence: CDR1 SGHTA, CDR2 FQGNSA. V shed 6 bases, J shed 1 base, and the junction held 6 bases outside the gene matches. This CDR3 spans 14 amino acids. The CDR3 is CASSRDRVSYEQYF. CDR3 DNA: TGTGCCAGCAGTAGGGACAGAGTTTCCTACGAGCAGTACTTC.

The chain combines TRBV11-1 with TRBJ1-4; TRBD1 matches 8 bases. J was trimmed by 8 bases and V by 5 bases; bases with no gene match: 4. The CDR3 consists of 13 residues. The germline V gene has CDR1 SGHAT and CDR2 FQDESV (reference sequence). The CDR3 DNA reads TGTGCCAGCAGCCGGAGACAGGGGGAAAAACTGTTTTTT. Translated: CASSRRQGEKLFF. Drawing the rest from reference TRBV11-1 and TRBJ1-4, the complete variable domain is EAEVAQSPRYKITEKSQAVAFWCDPISGHATLYWYRQILGQGPELLVQFQDESVVDDSQLPKDRFSAERLKGVDSTLKIQPAELGDSAMYLCASSRRQGEKLFFGSGTQLSVL.

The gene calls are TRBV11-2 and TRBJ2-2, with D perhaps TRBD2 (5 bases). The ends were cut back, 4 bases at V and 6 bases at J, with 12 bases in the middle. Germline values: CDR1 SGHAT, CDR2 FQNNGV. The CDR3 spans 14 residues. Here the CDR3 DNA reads TGTGCCAGCAGCTCCGACCCCGGGGCCGGGGAGCTGTTTTTT. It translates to CASSSDPGAGELFF.

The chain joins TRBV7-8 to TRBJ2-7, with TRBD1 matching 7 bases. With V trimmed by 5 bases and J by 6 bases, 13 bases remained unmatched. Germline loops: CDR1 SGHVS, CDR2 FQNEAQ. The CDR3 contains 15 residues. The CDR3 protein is CASSPGDRVLGEQYF. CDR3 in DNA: TGTGCCAGCAGCCCGGGCGACAGGGTATTGGGCGAGCAGTACTTC.

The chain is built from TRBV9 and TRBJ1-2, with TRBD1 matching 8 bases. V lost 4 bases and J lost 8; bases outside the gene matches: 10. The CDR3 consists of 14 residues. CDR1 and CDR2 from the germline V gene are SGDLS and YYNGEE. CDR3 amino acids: CASSSVFGTGGYTF. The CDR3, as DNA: TGTGCCAGCAGCTCAGTGTTCGGGACAGGCGGCTACACCTTC.

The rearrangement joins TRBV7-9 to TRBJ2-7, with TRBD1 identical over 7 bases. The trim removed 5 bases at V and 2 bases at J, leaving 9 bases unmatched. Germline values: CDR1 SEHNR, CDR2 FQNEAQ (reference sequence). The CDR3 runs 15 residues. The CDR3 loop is CASSPPGTDAYEQYF. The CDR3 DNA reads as TGTGCCAGCAGCCCCCCCGGGACAGACGCCTACGAGCAGTACTTC.

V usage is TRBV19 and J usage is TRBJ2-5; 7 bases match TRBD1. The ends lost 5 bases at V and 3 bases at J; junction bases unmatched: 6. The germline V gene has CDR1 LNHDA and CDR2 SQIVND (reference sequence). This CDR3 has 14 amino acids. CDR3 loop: CASSLGQMEETQYF. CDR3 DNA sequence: TGTGCCAGTAGTTTGGGACAGATGGAAGAGACCCAGTACTTC. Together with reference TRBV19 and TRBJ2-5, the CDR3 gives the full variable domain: DGGITQSPKYLFRKEGQNVTLSCEQNLNHDAMYWYRQDPGQGLRLIYYSQIVNDFQKGDIAEGYSVSREKKESFPLTVTSAQKNPTAFYLCASSLGQMEETQYFGPGTRLLVL.